This T cell receptor beta chain came from a study of T cells in tuberculosis. Study summary: The T cells targeted glucose monomycolate, a mycobacterial lipid, via CD1B. IGRA-negative adolescents, IGRA-positive adolescents with latent tuberculosis and adults with active tuberculosis formed this South African cohort. Whole-study results and caveats: GMM-specific TCRs were nearer to active tuberculosis alpha repertoires, suggesting expansion.

This CDR3 is built from 16 residues. Germline V gives CDR1 LGHNT, CDR2 FRNRAP. The junction had 11 bases not matched to a gene; V was cut back by 1 base and J by 8 bases. The table came from immunoSEQ multiplex PCR; TCRdb's copy has only in-frame clones and leaves some out. The table shows roughly 24,000 clones, with roughly 97% occurring only once. Note on this clone: Its antigen is still unknown.

Each donor contributed about 110,000 T cells on average, unsorted. Sequences were obtained from PBMCs. The chain recombines TRBV12-5 with TRBJ2-1, with 7 bases identical to TRBD2. The sequence derives from a donor aged 10-29 years with latent tuberculosis or without tuberculosis infection. As DNA, the CDR3 is TGTGCTAGTGGTTTGGACTCCATTGGGAGGGCCGATGAGCAGTTCTTC. This translates into CASGLDSIGRADEQFF.